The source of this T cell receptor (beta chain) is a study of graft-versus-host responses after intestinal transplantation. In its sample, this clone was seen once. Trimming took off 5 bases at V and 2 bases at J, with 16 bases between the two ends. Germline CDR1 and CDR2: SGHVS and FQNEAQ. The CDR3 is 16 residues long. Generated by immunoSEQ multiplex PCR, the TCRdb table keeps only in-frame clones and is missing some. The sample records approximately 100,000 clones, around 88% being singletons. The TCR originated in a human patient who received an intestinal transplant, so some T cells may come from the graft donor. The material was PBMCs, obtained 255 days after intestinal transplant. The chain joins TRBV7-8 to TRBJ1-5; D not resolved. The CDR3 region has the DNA TGTGCCAGCAGCCAAAACGGGGTCGGAGGCAATCAGCCCCAGCATTTT. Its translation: CASSQNGVGGNQPQHF. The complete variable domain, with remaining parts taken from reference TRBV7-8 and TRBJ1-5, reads GAGVSQSPRYKVAKRGQDVALRCDPISGHVSLFWYQQALGQGPEFLTYFQNEAQLDKSGLPSDRFFAERPEGSVSTLKIQRTQQEDSAVYLCASSQNGVGGNQPQHFGDGTRLSIL.